One sample yielded the 27 T cell receptor beta chains listed below, sequenced in a study of shared clonotypes between healthy human individuals. CD8 cells regarded as naive lacked CD45RO, were positively chosen for CCR7, and omitted terminally differentiated effector memory CD45RA+ cells. Measured with immunoSEQ multiplex PCR; TCRdb has only the in-frame clones, and not every one. Here the sample spans some 2 million clones, roughly 94% being singletons. Input material: naive CD8+ T cells sorted from blood. These receptors all stem from a man between 18 and 35 years old in good health.

In the case of this clone: Different DNA sequences within this sample yield the same CDR3. The V call is TRBV15, the J call TRBJ2-7; D is possibly TRBD2 (5 bases). This CDR3 has 14 residues. Germline assignment: CDR1 LNHNV and CDR2 YYDKDF (reference sequence). The V end was cut by 0 bases, the J end by 0 bases, with 6 bases between. CDR3 amino acids: CATSRDGNSYEQYF. Here the CDR3 DNA reads TGTGCCACCAGCAGAGACGGGAACTCCTACGAGCAGTACTTC.

To note about this clone: Other DNA sequences from this sample encode an identical CDR3 as well. J is TRBJ2-7 and V is TRBV28; 10 nucleotides match TRBD1. The CDR3 contains 15 residues. The V gene end was trimmed by 5 bases and the J gene end by 3 bases; junction bases not matched to a gene: 7. Per germline, CDR1 MDHEN and CDR2 SYDVKM. The CDR3 here is CASSDPGQGFYEQYF. As DNA, the CDR3 is TGTGCCAGCAGTGATCCGGGACAGGGGTTCTACGAGCAGTACTTC.

The chain couples TRBV6-5 to TRBJ1-1; no firm D call. Germline CDR1 and CDR2: MNHEY and SVGAGI. Trimming shortened V by 0 bases and J by 4 bases, and 15 bases separated the two germline ends. CDR3 size: 16 residues. CDR3 region: CASSYSTGEAGTEAFF. The CDR3 nucleotides read TGTGCCAGCAGTTACTCGACGGGCGAAGCGGGCACTGAAGCTTTCTTT.

The chain employs TRBV7-8 and TRBJ1-2; no definite D call. CDR1 is SGHVS and CDR2 is FQNEAQ in the germline V gene. V lost 1 base, J lost 1 base, and 10 bases lay in between. The CDR3 runs to 15 residues. The CDR3 DNA reads as TGTGCCAGCAGCTTAGACCCCAGTATTAACTATGGCTACACCTTC. Its translation: CASSLDPSINYGYTF.

On this clone itself: The sample holds other DNA sequences that translate to the same CDR3. The chain recombines TRBV5-4 with TRBJ2-7; tentatively, D is TRBD1 (6 bases). Per germline, CDR1 SGHNT and CDR2 YYREEE (reference sequence). The CDR3 has 13 residues. Trimming removed 2 bases from V and 3 bases from J, with 9 bases in between. The CDR3: CASSLGGNYEQYF. The CDR3, as DNA: TGTGCCAGCAGCTTAGGGGGTAACTACGAGCAGTACTTC.

For this clone: The same CDR3 arises from other DNA sequences in this sample as well. The chain carries TRBV7-9 and TRBJ2-1; 9 bases line up with TRBD1. The CDR3 sequence is 15 residues long. V dropped 4 bases and J dropped 1; count of bases not matched to a gene: 2. Germline V gene lookup returns CDR1 SEHNR and CDR2 FQNEAQ (reference sequence). This CDR3 is CASSSGQGSYNEQFF. DNA of the CDR3: TGTGCCAGCAGCTCCGGACAGGGGTCCTACAATGAGCAGTTCTTC.

A remark on this clone: This same CDR3 is encoded by further DNA sequences in the sample. The chain uses TRBV28 and TRBJ1-2; no firm D call. V lost 3 bases and J lost 2, with 7 bases in between. The CDR3 is 13 residues long. The germline V gene encodes CDR1 MDHEN and CDR2 SYDVKM. CDR3 sequence reads: CASSFRLNYGYTF. CDR3 nucleotides: TGTGCCAGCAGTTTCCGTCTAAACTATGGCTACACCTTC.

The gene calls are TRBV28 and TRBJ2-4, with TRBD2 as a possible D gene (6 bases). The CDR3 runs to 16 residues. Germline CDR1 reads MDHEN; CDR2 reads SYDVKM. Trimming cost V 8 bases and J 3 bases, with 20 bases left between them. CDR3 region: CASCGGLLTVKNIQYF. Written as DNA, the CDR3 is TGTGCCAGCTGTGGGGGACTGTTGACTGTCAAAAACATTCAGTACTTC.

V gene TRBV9 combines with J gene TRBJ2-7, with TRBD2 matching over 7 bases. Germline-derived CDR1 and CDR2 are SGDLS and YYNGEE. Germline trimming cut 4 bases from V and 5 bases from J; bases unmatched to any gene: 9. The length of the CDR3 is 14 residues. The CDR3 protein is CASSPSGAVHEQYF. The CDR3 DNA reads as TGTGCCAGCAGCCCCAGCGGGGCGGTTCACGAGCAGTACTTC. Full variable domain (remainder filled in from reference TRBV9 and TRBJ2-7): DSGVTQTPKHLITATGQRVTLRCSPRSGDLSVYWYQQSLDQGLQFLIQYYNGEERAKGNILERFSAQQFPDLHSELNLSSLELGDSALYFCASSPSGAVHEQYFGPGTRLTVT.

The count of this clone is one. The genes are TRBV4-1 and TRBJ2-5; 8 bases fit TRBD1. The junction had 6 bases not matched to a gene; V was cut back by 4 bases and J by 5 bases. The CDR3 consists of 14 residues. CDR1 is MGHRA and CDR2 is YSYEKL in the germline V gene. The CDR3 here is CASSPTGAGETQYF. CDR3 DNA: TGCGCCAGCAGCCCGACAGGGGCGGGGGAGACCCAGTACTTC.

The chain has TRBV13 and TRBJ2-2, with 7 bases identical to TRBD2. With V trimmed by 5 bases and J by 1 base, 7 bases remained unmatched. Germline CDR1 PRHDT, CDR2 FYEKMQ (reference sequence). CDR3 size: 16 residues. The CDR3 spells CASSPPSGLNTGELFF. The DNA for the CDR3 is TGTGCCAGCAGCCCCCCTAGCGGATTGAACACCGGGGAGCTGTTTTTT.

The J gene is TRBJ1-5, the V gene TRBV28; D might be TRBD1 (5 bases). The CDR3 totals 14 residues. Trimming pared 3 bases from V and 5 bases from J, leaving 11 bases between. Germline V gene sequence: CDR1 MDHEN, CDR2 SYDVKM. The CDR3 sequence is CASSLPSGYQPQHF. The CDR3 region has the DNA TGTGCCAGCAGTTTGCCCTCAGGGTATCAGCCCCAGCATTTT.

The rearrangement uses TRBV18 and TRBJ2-7; 7 bases fit TRBD1. J was trimmed by 2 bases and V by 3 bases; bases with no gene match: 10. The CDR3 is 16 residues long. Germline V gene lookup returns CDR1 KGHSH and CDR2 LQKENI. CDR3 in amino acids: CASSPESDRATYEQYF. The CDR3 DNA reads TGTGCCAGCTCACCGGAATCAGACAGGGCAACCTACGAGCAGTACTTC.

CDR3 protein: CASSKQGAGELFF. The DNA for the CDR3 is TGTGCCAGCAGCAAACAGGGGGCCGGGGAGCTGTTTTTT. The chain has TRBV11-2 and TRBJ2-2; 8 nucleotides align to TRBD1. This CDR3 has 13 amino acids. Germline trimming cut 5 bases from V and 6 bases from J; bases unmatched to any gene: 2. Germline V gives CDR1 SGHAT, CDR2 FQNNGV. Combining the CDR3 with reference TRBV11-2 and TRBJ2-2 gives the whole variable domain EAGVAQSPRYKIIEKRQSVAFWCNPISGHATLYWYQQILGQGPKLLIQFQNNGVVDDSQLPKDRFSAERLKGVDSTLKIQPAKLEDSAVYLCASSKQGAGELFFGEGSRLTVL.

Concerning this clone: At the DNA level, this CDR3 is encoded by other sequences in the same sample as well. This sequence joins TRBV7-9 and TRBJ2-1; D call uncertain. V was shortened by 4 bases and J by 5 bases, with 6 bases between the two germline ends. Looked up from germline, CDR1 is SEHNR and CDR2 is FQNEAQ (reference sequence). This CDR3 is built from 12 residues. CDR3 nucleotide sequence: TGTGCCAGCAGCTCAGGTAACAATGAGCAGTTCTTC. This sequence encodes CASSSGNNEQFF.

About this clone: The sample contains more than one DNA sequence encoding this CDR3. V is TRBV9 and J is TRBJ2-7; D gene uncertain. V lost 2 bases to trimming and J lost 2 bases, with 11 bases between them. CDR1 SGDLS and CDR2 YYNGEE come from the germline V gene. CDR3 length: 14 amino acids. The chain's CDR3 is CASSVEADTYEQYF. The DNA for the CDR3 is TGTGCCAGCAGCGTGGAAGCTGACACCTACGAGCAGTACTTC.

This chain connects TRBV7-6 to TRBJ1-3, with D tentatively TRBD1 (6 bases). Trimming left V 7 bases short and J 2 bases short, with 18 bases between. Germline CDR1 SGHVS, CDR2 FNYEAQ. This CDR3 region has 16 residues. The CDR3 DNA is TGTGCCAGCACTCGAAGACAGGCTACAACTGGAAACACCATATATTTT. Its translation is CASTRRQATTGNTIYF.

The chain employs TRBV4-1 and TRBJ2-1; D may be TRBD1 (5 bases). Germline CDR1 is MGHRA and CDR2 is YSYEKL. The CDR3 extends over 14 amino acids. V lost 2 bases to trimming and J lost 4 bases, with 9 bases between them. The CDR3 loop is CASSQLREYNEQFF. CDR3 DNA sequence: TGCGCCAGCAGCCAACTCAGGGAATACAATGAGCAGTTCTTC.

The chain has TRBV6-5 and TRBJ2-1, with D possibly TRBD2 on 7 matching bases. Trimming took off 5 bases at V and 8 bases at J, with 19 bases between the two ends. This CDR3 contains 15 residues. CDR1 and CDR2 from the germline V gene are MNHEY and SVGAGI. The CDR3 DNA sequence: TGTGCCAGCAGTCTCGGAGTCGGGGGGCTGGATGAGCAGTTCTTC. Protein sequence: CASSLGVGGLDEQFF.

The chain couples TRBV11-2 to TRBJ2-5, with unresolved D. The V end was cut by 1 base, the J end by 3 bases, with 6 bases between. Germline V gene lookup returns CDR1 SGHAT and CDR2 FQNNGV. CDR3 length equals 13 residues. As DNA, the CDR3 is TGTGCCAGCAGCTTAGCGGTTAAAGAGACCCAGTACTTC. It codes for CASSLAVKETQYF.

The chain is built from TRBV6-5 and TRBJ2-5, with no clear D. V lost 2 bases and J 5 bases, leaving 15 bases between the germline ends. CDR1 MNHEY and CDR2 SVGAGI come from the germline V gene. This CDR3 has 15 residues. CDR3 DNA: TGTGCCAGCAGTTACACCGTACACCGGTGGGAGACCCAGTACTTC. Residues: CASSYTVHRWETQYF.

The chain joins TRBV30 to TRBJ1-4, with TRBD1 matching 8 bases. V was pared by 1 base and J by 4 bases, with 5 bases of the junction left unmatched. This CDR3 is built from 15 residues. Germline CDR1 reads GTSNPN; CDR2 reads SVGIG (reference sequence). CDR3 protein: CAWSEGTGLNEKLFF. In DNA form, the CDR3 reads TGTGCCTGGAGTGAAGGGACAGGACTTAATGAAAAACTGTTTTTT.

V is TRBV19 and J is TRBJ2-7; no clear D. Germline-derived CDR1 and CDR2 are LNHDA and SQIVND (reference sequence). The length of the CDR3 is 14 residues. With 3 bases removed from V and 1 base from J, the gap between germline ends came to 10 bases. In DNA form, the CDR3 reads TGTGCCAGTAGTATCTATCCAGATTCCTACGAGCAGTACTTC. Its protein is CASSIYPDSYEQYF.

The genes are TRBV13 and TRBJ1-2; perhaps TRBD1 as D (6 bases). V lost 3 bases, J lost 3 bases, and 17 bases lay in between. This CDR3 has 16 amino acids. Germline V gene sequence: CDR1 PRHDT, CDR2 FYEKMQ (reference sequence). The CDR3 bases are TGTGCCAGCAGCTTGTCGGGACTAAGACAGGACTATGGCTACACCTTC. It specifies CASSLSGLRQDYGYTF.

The V gene is TRBV5-1, the J gene TRBJ2-7; D not certain. The V end lost 0 bases, the J end lost 0 bases, and 7 bases lay between the germline ends. This CDR3 has 14 amino acids. Germline loops: CDR1 SGHRS, CDR2 YFSETQ. CDR3 sequence reads: CASSLDVNSYEQYF. The CDR3 DNA reads as TGCGCCAGCAGCTTGGACGTGAACTCCTACGAGCAGTACTTC.

The table lists this clone with a count of one. CDR3 in amino acids: CASGFDVGAGLYEQYF. The CDR3 DNA follows: TGTGCTAGTGGTTTTGACGTAGGAGCGGGGCTTTACGAGCAGTACTTC. The gene calls are TRBV12-5 and TRBJ2-7; 7 bases map to TRBD2. The V gene's germline CDR1 is LGHNT and CDR2 FRNRAP. With V trimmed by 3 bases and J by 4 bases, 12 bases remained unmatched. This CDR3 spans 16 amino acids.

The gene calls are TRBV6-1 and TRBJ1-5, with no clear D. Looked up from germline, CDR1 is MNHNS and CDR2 is SASEGT. This CDR3 comprises 14 residues. The germline V and J ends were trimmed by 0 bases and 8 bases, with 11 bases remaining between them. CDR3 nucleotides: TGTGCCAGCAGTGAAGCTATAAGAGAGGAGCCCCAGCATTTT. Residues: CASSEAIREEPQHF.